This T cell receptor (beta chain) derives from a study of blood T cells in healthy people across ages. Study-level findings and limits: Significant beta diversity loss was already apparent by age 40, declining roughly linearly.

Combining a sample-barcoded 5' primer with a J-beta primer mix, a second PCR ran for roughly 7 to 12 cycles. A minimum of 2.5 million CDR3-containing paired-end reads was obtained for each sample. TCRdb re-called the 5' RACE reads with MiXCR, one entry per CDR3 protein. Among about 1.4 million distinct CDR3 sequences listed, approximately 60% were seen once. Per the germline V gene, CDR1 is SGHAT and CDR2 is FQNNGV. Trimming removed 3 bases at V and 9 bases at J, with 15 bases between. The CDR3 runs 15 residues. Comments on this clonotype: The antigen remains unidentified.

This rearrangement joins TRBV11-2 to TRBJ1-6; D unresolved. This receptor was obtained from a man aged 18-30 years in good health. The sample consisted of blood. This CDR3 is CASSFSPELGSPLHF. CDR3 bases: TGTGCCAGCAGCTTCTCCCCAGAATTGGGTTCACCCCTCCACTTT.